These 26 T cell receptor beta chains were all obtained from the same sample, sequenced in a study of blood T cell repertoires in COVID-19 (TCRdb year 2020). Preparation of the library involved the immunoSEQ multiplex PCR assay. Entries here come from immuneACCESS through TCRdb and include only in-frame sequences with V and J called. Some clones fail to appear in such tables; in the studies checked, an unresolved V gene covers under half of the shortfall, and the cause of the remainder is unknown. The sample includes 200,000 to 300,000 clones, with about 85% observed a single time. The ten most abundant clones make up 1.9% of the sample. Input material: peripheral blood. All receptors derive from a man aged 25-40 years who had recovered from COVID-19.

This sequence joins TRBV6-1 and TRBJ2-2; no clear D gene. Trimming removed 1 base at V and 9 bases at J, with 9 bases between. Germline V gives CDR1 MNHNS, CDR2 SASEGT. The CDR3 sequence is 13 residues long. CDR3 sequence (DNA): TGTGCCAGCAGTGAAGATCGGCGGAGGGAGCTGTTTTTT. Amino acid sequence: CASSEDRRRELFF.

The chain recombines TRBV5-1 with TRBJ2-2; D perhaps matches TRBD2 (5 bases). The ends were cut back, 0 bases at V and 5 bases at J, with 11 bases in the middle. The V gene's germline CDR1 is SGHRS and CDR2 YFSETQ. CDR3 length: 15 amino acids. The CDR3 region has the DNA TGCGCCAGCAGCTTGGGAGGGCAGCAGACCGGGGAGCTGTTTTTT. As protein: CASSLGGQQTGELFF.

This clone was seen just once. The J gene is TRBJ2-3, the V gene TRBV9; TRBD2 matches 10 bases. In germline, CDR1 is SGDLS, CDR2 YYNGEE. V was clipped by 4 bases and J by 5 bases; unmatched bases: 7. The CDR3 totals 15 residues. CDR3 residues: CASSPPSGGKDTQYF. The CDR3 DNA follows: TGTGCCAGCAGCCCCCCTAGCGGGGGTAAAGATACGCAGTATTTT.

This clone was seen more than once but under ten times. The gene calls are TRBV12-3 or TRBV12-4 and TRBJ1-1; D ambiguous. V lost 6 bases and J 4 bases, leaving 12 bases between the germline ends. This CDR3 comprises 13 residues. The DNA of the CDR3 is TGTGCCAGCAGCCAAATACGTAGCACTGAAGCTTTCTTT. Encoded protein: CASSQIRSTEAFF.

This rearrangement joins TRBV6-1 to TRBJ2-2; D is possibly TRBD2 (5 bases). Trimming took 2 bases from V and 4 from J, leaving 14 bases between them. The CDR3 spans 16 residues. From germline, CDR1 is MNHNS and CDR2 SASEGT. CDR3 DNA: TGTGCCAGCAGTGAATTTGTTCGGGGAAGCACCGGGGAGCTGTTTTTT. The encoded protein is CASSEFVRGSTGELFF.

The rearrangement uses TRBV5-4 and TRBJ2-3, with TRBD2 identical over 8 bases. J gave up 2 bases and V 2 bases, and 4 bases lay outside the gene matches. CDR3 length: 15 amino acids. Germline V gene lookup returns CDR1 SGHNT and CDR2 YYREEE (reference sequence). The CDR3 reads CASSLGLAPTDTQYF. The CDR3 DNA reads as TGTGCCAGCAGCTTAGGACTAGCCCCCACAGATACGCAGTATTTT.

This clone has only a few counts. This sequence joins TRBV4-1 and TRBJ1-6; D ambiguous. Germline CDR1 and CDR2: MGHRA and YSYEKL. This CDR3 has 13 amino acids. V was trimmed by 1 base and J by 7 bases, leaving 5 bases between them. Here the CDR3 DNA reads TGCGCCAGCAGCCAAGTTTTAAATTCACCCCTCCACTTT. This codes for CASSQVLNSPLHF.

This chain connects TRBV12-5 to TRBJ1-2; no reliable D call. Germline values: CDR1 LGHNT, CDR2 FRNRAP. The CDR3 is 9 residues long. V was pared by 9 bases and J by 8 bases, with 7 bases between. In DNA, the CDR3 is TGTGCTAGAATATCGGGCTACACCTTC. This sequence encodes CARISGYTF.

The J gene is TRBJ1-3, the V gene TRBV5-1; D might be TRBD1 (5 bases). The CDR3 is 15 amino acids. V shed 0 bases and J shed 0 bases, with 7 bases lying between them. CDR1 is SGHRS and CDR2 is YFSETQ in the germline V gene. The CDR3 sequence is CASSLEGLSGNTIYF. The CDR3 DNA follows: TGCGCCAGCAGCTTGGAGGGACTCTCTGGAAACACCATATATTTT. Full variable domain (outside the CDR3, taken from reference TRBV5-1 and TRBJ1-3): KAGVTQTPRYLIKTRGQQVTLSCSPISGHRSVSWYQQTPGQGLQFLFEYFSETQRNKGNFPGRFSGRQFSNSRSEMNVSTLELGDSALYLCASSLEGLSGNTIYFGEGSWLTVV.

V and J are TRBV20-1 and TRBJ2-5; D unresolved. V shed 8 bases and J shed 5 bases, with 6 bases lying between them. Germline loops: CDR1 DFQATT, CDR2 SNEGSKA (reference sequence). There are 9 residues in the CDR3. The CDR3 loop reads CSTGETQYF. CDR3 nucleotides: TGCAGTACTGGTGAGACCCAGTACTTC.

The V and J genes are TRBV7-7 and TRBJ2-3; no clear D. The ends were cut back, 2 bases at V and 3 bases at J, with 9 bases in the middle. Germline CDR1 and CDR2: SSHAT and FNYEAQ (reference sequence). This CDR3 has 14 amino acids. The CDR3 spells CASSLSPGTDTQYF. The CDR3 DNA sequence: TGTGCCAGCAGCTTATCACCGGGTACAGATACGCAGTATTTT.

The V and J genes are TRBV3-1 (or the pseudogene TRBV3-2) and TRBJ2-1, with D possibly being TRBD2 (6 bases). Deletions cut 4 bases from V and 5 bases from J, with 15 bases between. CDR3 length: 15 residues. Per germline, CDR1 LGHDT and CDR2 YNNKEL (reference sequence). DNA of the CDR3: TGTGCCAGCAGCCGCGCAGAGGGACTGCACAATGAGCAGTTCTTC. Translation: CASSRAEGLHNEQFF.

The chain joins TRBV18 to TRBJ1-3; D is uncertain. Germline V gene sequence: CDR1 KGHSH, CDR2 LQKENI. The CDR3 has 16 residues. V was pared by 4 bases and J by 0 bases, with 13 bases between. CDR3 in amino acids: CASSLGPSRSGNTIYF. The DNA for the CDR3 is TGTGCCAGCTCACTCGGCCCTAGCCGCTCTGGAAACACCATATATTTT.

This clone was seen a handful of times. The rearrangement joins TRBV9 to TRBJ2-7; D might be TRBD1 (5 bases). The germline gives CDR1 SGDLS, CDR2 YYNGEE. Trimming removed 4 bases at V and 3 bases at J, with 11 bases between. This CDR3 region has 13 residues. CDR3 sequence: CASSSDSLYEQYV. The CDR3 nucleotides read TGTGCCAGCAGCTCAGACAGCCTCTACGAGCAGTACGTC.

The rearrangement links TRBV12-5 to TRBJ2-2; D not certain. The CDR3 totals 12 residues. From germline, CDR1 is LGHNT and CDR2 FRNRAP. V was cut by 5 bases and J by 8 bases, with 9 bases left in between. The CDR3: CASGNPMGELFF. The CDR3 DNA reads TGTGCTAGTGGTAATCCCATGGGGGAGCTGTTTTTT.

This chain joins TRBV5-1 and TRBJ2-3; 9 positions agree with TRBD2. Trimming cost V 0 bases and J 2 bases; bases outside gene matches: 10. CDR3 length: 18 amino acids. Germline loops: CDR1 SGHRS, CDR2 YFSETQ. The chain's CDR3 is CASSLGLSGGGTTDTQYF. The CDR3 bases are TGCGCCAGCAGCTTGGGACTTAGCGGGGGTGGGACCACAGATACGCAGTATTTT.

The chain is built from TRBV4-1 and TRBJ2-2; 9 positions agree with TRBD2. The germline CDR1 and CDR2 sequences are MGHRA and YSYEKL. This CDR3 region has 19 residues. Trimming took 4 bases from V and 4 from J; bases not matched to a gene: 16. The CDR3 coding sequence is TGCGCCAGCAGCCCGGACCCTCTTCCGGGACTAGCAATCACCGGGGAGCTGTTTTTT. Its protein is CASSPDPLPGLAITGELFF.

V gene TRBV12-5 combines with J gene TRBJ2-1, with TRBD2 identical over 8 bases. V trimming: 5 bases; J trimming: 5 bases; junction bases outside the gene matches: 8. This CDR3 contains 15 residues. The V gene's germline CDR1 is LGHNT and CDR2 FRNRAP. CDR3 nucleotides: TGTGCTAGTGGTCTGGGTAGCGGGGATAACAATGAGCAGTTCTTC. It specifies CASGLGSGDNNEQFF.

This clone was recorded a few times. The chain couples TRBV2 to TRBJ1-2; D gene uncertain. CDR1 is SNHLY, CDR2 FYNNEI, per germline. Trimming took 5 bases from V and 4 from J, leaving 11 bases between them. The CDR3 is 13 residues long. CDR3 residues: CASSTGISYGYTF. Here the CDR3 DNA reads TGTGCCAGCAGTACCGGGATTTCCTATGGCTACACCTTC.

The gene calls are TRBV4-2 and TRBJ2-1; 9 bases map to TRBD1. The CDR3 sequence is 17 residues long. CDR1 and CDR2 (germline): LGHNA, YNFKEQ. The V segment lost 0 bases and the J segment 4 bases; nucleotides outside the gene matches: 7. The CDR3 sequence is CASSQDPGTGWYNEQFF. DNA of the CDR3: TGTGCCAGCAGCCAAGATCCTGGGACAGGGTGGTACAATGAGCAGTTCTTC.

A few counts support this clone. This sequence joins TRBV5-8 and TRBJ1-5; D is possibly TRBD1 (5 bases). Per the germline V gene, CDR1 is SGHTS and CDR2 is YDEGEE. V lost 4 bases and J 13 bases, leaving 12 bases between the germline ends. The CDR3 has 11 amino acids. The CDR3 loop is CASSGLTVQHF. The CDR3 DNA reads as TGTGCCAGCAGCGGCTTGACAGTGCAGCATTTT.

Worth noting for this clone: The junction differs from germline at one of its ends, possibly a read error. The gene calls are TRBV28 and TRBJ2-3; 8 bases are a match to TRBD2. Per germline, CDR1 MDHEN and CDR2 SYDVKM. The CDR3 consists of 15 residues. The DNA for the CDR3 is TGTGCCAGCGGTTTTGTGCGGGGGGTCACAGATACGCAGTATTTT. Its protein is CASGFVRGVTDTQYF.

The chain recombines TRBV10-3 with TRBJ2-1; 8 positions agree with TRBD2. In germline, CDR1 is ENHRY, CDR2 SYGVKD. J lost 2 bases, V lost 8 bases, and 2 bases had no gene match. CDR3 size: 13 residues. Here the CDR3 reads CAIDGGAYNEQFF. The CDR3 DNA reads TGTGCCATCGACGGGGGGGCCTACAATGAGCAGTTCTTC.

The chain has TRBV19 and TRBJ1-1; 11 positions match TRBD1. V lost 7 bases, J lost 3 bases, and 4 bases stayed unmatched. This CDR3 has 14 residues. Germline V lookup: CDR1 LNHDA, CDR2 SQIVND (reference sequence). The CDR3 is CASTPDRGHTEAFF. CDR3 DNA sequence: TGTGCCAGTACCCCGGACAGGGGGCACACTGAAGCTTTCTTT.

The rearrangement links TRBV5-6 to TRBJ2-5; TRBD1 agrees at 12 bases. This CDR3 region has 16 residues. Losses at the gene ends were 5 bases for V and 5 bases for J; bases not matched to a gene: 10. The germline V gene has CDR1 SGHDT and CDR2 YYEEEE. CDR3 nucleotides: TGTGCCAGCAGAGACACCGGGACAGGGGGCTTTGAGACCCAGTACTTC. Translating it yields CASRDTGTGGFETQYF.

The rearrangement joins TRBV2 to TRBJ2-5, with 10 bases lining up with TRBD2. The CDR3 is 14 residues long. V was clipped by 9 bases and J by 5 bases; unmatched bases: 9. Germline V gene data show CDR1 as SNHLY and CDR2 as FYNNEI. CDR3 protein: CARAGTSVGETQYF. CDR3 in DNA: TGTGCCAGGGCCGGGACTAGCGTGGGGGAGACCCAGTACTTC.